This T cell receptor beta chain appears in the sequencing data of a study of T cells after yellow fever vaccination. Deletions cut 7 bases from V and 5 bases from J, with 14 bases between. This CDR3 region has 13 residues. Germline CDR1 and CDR2: LNHDA and SQIVND (reference sequence). TCRdb itself ran the 5' RACE reads through MiXCR, one entry per CDR3 protein. The profile shows around 300,000 distinct CDR3 sequences, around 4.5% of them singletons. The sequence derives from a man younger than 35 who received the YFV17D yellow fever vaccine. The V call is TRBV19, the J call TRBJ1-1, with D perhaps TRBD1 (5 bases). The sample was PBMCs, taken 15 days after the yellow fever booster vaccination. The CDR3 coding sequence is TGTGCCAGTACCCCTTGGGGGGAGACTGAAGCTTTCTTT. This translates into CASTPWGETEAFF.